This TCR beta chain was sequenced for a study of PD-1 blockade in classical Hodgkin lymphoma. About the research overall: The study gave patients nivolumab 3 mg/kg intravenously every 2 weeks. Study observations and caveats: In CD4+ cells, TCR diversity went up significantly by C4D1, but in CD8+ cells it did not. Individuals who commenced nivolumab within less than 1 year of ASCT were excluded. Newly diagnosed patients had baseline TCR diversity that was reportedly lower than that of healthy donors.

CDR1 and CDR2 (germline): SGDLS, YYNGEE. Trimming pared 0 bases from V and 4 bases from J, leaving 4 bases between. The CDR3 is made up of 13 amino acids. Following autologous stem cell transplantation, relapse occurred in every patient, and exposure to brentuximab vedotin varied. Produced via immunoSEQ multiplex PCR; TCRdb's table is partial and in-frame only. The table lists about 14,000 clones, roughly 80% of them singletons. Points on this clone: Its antigen is unidentified.

The specimen comprised peripheral blood mononuclear cells (PBMCs), sampled at baseline. V is TRBV9 and J is TRBJ1-4; no firm D call. This receptor was taken from a human donor with classical Hodgkin lymphoma. This CDR3 is CASSVGGNEKLFF. As DNA, the CDR3 is TGTGCCAGCAGCGTAGGGGGTAATGAAAAACTGTTTTTT.